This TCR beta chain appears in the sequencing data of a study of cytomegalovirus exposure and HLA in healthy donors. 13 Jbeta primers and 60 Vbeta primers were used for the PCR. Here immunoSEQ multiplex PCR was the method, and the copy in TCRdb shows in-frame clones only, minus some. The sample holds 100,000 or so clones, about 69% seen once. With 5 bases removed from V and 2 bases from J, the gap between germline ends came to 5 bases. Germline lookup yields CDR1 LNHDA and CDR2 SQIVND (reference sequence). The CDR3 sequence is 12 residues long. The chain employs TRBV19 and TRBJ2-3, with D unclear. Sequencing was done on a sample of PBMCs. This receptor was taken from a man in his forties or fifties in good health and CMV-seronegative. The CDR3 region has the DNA TGTGCCAGTAGTCCTCCCACAGATACGCAGTATTTT. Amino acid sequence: CASSPPTDTQYF.